This TCR beta chain comes out of a study of CD8+CD57+ T cells in acquired aplastic anemia. All sequencing subjects had displayed CD8+CD57+ cell expansion on flow cytometry. Patients, without exception, had severe acquired aplastic anemia. At the time of blood sampling, patients had not yet received any therapy. The TCR beta profiling, which covered VDJ combination and CDR3 sequence, was carried out using genomic DNA as the template. TCRdb analysed the reads with MiXCR anew, one entry per CDR3 protein. The top ten clones hold 15% to 20% of a sample with hundreds of thousands of distinct CDR3 sequences, under 55% of them seen once. Germline V lookup: CDR1 ENHRY, CDR2 SYGVKD. The length of the CDR3 is 14 residues. V trimming: 6 bases; J trimming: 2 bases; junction bases outside the gene matches: 3.

Sequencing was done on a sample of sorted CD4+, CD8+, or CD8+CD57+ T cells (not recorded which) from PBMCs. The receptor comes from a human donor with aplastic anemia. The J gene is TRBJ1-5, the V gene TRBV10-3, with 8 bases matching TRBD1. The CDR3 nucleotides are TGTGCCATCAGCACGGACAGGGGCAATCAGCCCCAGCATTTT. Translation: CAISTDRGNQPQHF.